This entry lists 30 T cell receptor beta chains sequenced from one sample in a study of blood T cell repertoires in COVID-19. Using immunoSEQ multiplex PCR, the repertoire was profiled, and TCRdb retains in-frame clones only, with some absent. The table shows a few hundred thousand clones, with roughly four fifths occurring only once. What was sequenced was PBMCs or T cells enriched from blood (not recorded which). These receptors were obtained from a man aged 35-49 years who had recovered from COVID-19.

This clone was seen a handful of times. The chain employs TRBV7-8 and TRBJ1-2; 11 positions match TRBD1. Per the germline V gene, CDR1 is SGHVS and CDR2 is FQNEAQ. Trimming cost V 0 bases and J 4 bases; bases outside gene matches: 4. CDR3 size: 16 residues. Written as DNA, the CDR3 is TGTGCCAGCAGCTTAGCCGGGACAGGGGGGTCCTATGGCTACACCTTC. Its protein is CASSLAGTGGSYGYTF.

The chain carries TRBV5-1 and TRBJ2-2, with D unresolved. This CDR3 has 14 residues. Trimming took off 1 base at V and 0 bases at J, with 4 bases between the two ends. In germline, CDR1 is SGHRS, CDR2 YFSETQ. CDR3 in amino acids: CASSLLSNTGELFF. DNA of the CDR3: TGCGCCAGCAGCTTGCTCTCGAACACCGGGGAGCTGTTTTTT. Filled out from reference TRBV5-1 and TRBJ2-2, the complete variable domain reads KAGVTQTPRYLIKTRGQQVTLSCSPISGHRSVSWYQQTPGQGLQFLFEYFSETQRNKGNFPGRFSGRQFSNSRSEMNVSTLELGDSALYLCASSLLSNTGELFFGEGSRLTVL.

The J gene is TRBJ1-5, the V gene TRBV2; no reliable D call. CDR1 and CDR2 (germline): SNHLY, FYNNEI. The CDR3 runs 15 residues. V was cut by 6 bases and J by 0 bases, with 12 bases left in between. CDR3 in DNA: TGTGCCAGCAGGTTCAGTGGCAATAGCAATCAGCCCCAGCATTTT. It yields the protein CASRFSGNSNQPQHF.

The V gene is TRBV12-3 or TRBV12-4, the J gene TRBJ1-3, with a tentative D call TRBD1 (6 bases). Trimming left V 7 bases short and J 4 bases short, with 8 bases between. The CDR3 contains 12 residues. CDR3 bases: TGTGCCAGCACCACAGGGGGAAACACCATATATTTT. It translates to CASTTGGNTIYF.

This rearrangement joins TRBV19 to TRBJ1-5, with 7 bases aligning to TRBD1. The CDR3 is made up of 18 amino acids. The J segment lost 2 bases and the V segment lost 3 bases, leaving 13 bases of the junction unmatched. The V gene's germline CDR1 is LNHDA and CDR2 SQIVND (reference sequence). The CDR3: CASSILAGGKTGNQPQHF. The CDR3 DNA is TGTGCCAGTAGTATCCTCGCAGGGGGGAAAACTGGCAATCAGCCCCAGCATTTT.

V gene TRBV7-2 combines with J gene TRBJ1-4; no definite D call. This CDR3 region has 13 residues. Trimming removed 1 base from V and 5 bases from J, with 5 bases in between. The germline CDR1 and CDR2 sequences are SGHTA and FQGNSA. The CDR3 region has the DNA TGTGCCAGCAGCTTAGGACTGAATGAAAAACTGTTTTTT. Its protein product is CASSLGLNEKLFF.

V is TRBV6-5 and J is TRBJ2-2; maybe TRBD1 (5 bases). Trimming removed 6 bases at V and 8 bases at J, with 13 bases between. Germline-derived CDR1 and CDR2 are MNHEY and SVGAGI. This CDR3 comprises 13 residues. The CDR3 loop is CASRDQGLGELFF. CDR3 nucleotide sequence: TGTGCCAGCAGGGACCAGGGTTTGGGGGAGCTGTTTTTT.

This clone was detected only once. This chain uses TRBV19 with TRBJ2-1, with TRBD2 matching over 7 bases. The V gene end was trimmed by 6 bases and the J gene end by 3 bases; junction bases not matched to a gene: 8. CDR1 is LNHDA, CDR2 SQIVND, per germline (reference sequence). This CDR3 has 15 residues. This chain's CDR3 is CASRLGAGIYNEQFF. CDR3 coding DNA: TGTGCCAGTAGATTAGGAGCGGGAATCTACAATGAGCAGTTCTTC.

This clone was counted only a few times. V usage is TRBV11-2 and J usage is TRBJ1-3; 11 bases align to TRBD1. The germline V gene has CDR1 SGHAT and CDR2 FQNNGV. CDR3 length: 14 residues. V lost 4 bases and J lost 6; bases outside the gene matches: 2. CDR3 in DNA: TGTGCCAGCAGCTGGGACAGGGGGGAAAACACCATATATTTT. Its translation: CASSWDRGENTIYF.

Written as DNA, the CDR3 is TGCGCCAGCAGCTTGGAGACGGGAGCTAACTATGGCTACACCTTC. Protein product: CASSLETGANYGYTF. This sequence joins TRBV5-1 and TRBJ1-2; D is unclear. V lost 0 bases to trimming and J lost 0 bases, with 9 bases between them. From germline, CDR1 is SGHRS and CDR2 YFSETQ. The CDR3 has 15 residues.

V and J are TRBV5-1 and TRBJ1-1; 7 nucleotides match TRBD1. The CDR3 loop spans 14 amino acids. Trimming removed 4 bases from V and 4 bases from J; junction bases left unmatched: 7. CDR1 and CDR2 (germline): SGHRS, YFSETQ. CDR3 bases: TGCGCCAGCAGCACGGACAGGACGGGCACTGAAGCTTTCTTT. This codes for CASSTDRTGTEAFF. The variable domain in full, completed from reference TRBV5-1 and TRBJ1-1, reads KAGVTQTPRYLIKTRGQQVTLSCSPISGHRSVSWYQQTPGQGLQFLFEYFSETQRNKGNFPGRFSGRQFSNSRSEMNVSTLELGDSALYLCASSTDRTGTEAFFGQGTRLTVV.

CDR3 coding DNA: TGTGCCAGTAGTAGGACAGGGTCGACGGACTATGGCTACACCTTC. It is translated as CASSRTGSTDYGYTF. The chain has TRBV19 and TRBJ1-2; 8 bases match TRBD1. Germline CDR1 reads LNHDA; CDR2 reads SQIVND (reference sequence). The ends lost 4 bases at V and 3 bases at J; junction bases unmatched: 7. CDR3 length: 15 amino acids.

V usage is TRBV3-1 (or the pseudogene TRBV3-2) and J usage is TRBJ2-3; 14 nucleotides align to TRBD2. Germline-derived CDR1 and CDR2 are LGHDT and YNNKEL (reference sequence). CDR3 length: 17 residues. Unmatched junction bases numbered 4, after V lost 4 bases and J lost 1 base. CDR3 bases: TGTGCCAGCAGCCGCAGGACTAGCGGGGGGCGCACAGATACGCAGTATTTT. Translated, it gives CASSRRTSGGRTDTQYF.

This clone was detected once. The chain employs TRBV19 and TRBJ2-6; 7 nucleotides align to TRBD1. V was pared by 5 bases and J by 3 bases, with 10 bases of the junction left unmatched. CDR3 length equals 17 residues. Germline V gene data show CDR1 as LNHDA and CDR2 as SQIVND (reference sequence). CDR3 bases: TGTGCCAGTAGTCTGACAGGGATCCCAGGTGGGGCCAACGTCCTGACTTTC. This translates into CASSLTGIPGGANVLTF.

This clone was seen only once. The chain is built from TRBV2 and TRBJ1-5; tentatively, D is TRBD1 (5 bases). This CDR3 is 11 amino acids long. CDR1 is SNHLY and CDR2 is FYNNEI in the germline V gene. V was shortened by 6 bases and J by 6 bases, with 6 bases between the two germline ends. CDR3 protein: CASRGGQPQHF. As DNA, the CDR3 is TGTGCCAGCAGGGGGGGTCAGCCCCAGCATTTT.

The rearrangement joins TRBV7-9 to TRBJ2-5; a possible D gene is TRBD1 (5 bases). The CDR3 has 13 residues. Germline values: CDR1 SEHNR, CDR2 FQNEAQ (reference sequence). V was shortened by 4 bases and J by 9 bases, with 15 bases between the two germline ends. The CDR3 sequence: CASSYQGRAAQYF. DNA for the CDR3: TGTGCCAGCAGCTATCAGGGTAGGGCCGCCCAGTACTTC.

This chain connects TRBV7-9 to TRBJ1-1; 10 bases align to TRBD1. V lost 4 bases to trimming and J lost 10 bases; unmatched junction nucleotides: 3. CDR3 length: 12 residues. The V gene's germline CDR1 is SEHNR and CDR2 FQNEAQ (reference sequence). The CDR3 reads CASSSGDRGAFF. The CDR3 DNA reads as TGTGCCAGCAGCTCTGGGGACAGGGGAGCTTTCTTT.

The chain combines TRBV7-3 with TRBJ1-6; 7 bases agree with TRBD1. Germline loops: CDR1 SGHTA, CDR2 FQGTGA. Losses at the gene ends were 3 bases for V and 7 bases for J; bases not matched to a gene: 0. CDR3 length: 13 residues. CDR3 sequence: CASSLDRNSPLHF. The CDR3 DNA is TGTGCCAGCAGCTTGGACAGGAATTCACCCCTCCACTTT.

The CDR3 here is CASRVAGTGHSPLHF. The CDR3 nucleotides are TGTGCCAGCAGAGTGGCCGGGACAGGGCATTCACCCCTCCACTTT. The chain is built from TRBV28 and TRBJ1-6; 9 bases agree with TRBD1. The CDR3 consists of 15 residues. CDR1 is MDHEN, CDR2 SYDVKM, per germline. Trimming at V came to 6 bases and at J to 8 bases, leaving 8 bases not matched to a gene. Full variable domain (outside the CDR3, taken from reference TRBV28 and TRBJ1-6): DVKVTQSSRYLVKRTGEKVFLECVQDMDHENMFWYRQDPGLGLRLIYFSYDVKMKEKGDIPEGYSVSREKKERFSLILESASTNQTSMYLCASRVAGTGHSPLHFGNGTRLTVT.

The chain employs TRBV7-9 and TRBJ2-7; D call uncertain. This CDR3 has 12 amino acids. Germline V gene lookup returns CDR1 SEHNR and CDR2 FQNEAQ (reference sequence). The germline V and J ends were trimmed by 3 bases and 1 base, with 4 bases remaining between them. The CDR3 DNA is TGTGCCAGCAGCTTCGGGTCCTACGAGCAGTACTTC. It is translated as CASSFGSYEQYF.

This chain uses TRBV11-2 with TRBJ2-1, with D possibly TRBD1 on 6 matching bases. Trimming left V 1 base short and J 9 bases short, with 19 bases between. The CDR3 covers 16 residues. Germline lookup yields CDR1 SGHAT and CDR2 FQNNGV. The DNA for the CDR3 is TGTGCCAGCAGCTTAGCCCTACAGGGTCGGTTCAGTGAGCAGTTCTTC. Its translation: CASSLALQGRFSEQFF.

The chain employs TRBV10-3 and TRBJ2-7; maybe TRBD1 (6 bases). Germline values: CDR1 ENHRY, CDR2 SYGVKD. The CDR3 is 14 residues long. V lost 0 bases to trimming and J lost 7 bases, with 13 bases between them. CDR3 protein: CAISESGRGEEQYF. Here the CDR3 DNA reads TGTGCCATCAGTGAGTCTGGCAGGGGTGAAGAGCAGTACTTC.

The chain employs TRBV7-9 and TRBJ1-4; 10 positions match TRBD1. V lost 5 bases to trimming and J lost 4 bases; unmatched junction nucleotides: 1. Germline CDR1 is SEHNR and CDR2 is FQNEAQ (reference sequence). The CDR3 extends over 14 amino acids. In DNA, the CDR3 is TGTGCCAGCAGCCGGGACAGGGGTAATGAAAAACTGTTTTTT. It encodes CASSRDRGNEKLFF.

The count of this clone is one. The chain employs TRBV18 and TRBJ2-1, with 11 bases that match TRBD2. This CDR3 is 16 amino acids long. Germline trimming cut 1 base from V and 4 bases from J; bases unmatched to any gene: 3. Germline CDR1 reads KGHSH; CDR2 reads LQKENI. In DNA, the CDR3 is TGTGCCAGCTCACCACTCAGGACTAGCGGGTACAATGAGCAGTTCTTC. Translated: CASSPLRTSGYNEQFF. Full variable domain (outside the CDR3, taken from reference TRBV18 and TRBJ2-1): NAGVMQNPRHLVRRRGQEARLRCSPMKGHSHVYWYRQLPEEGLKFMVYLQKENIIDESGMPKERFSAEFPKEGPSILRIQQVVRGDSAAYFCASSPLRTSGYNEQFFGPGTRLTVL.

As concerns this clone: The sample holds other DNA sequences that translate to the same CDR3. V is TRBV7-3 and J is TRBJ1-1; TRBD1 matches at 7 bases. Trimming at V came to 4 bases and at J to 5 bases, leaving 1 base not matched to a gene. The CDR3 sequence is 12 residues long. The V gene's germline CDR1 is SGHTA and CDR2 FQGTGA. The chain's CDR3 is CASSSGGTEAFF. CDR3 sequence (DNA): TGTGCCAGCAGCTCAGGGGGGACTGAAGCTTTCTTT. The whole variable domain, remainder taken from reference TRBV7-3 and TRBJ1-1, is GAGVSQTPSNKVTEKGKYVELRCDPISGHTALYWYRQSLGQGPEFLIYFQGTGAADDSGLPNDRFFAVRPEGSVSTLKIQRTERGDSAVYLCASSSGGTEAFFGQGTRLTVV.

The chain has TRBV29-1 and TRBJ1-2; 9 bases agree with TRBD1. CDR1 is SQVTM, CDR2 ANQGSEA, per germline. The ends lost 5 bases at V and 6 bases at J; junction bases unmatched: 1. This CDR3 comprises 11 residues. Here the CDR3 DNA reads TGCAGCGTTTGGACAGGGGATGGCTACACCTTC. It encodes CSVWTGDGYTF. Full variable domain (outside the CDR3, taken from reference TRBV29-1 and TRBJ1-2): SAVISQKPSRDICQRGTSLTIQCQVDSQVTMMFWYRQQPGQSLTLIATANQGSEATYESGFVIDKFPISRPNLTFSTLTVSNMSPEDSSIYLCSVWTGDGYTFGSGTRLTVV.

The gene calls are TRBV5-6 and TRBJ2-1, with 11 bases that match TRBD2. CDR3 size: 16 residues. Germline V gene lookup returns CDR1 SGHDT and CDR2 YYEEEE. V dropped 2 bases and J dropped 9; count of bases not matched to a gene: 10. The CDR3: CASSFLAGGLLGEQFF. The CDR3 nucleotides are TGTGCCAGCAGCTTTCTAGCGGGGGGTCTATTAGGTGAGCAGTTCTTC.

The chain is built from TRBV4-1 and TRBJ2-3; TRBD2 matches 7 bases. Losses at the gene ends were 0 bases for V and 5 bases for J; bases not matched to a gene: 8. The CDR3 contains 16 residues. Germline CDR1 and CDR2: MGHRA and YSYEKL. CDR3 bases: TGCGCCAGCAGCCAAGATAGCGGCGGGGGAGGAGATACGCAGTATTTT. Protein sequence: CASSQDSGGGGDTQYF.

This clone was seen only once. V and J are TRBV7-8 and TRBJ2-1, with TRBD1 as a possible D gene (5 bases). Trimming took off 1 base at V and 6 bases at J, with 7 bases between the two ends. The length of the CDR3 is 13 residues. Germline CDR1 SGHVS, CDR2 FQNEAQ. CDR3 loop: CASSLGQLNEQFF. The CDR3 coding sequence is TGTGCCAGCAGCTTAGGACAGCTCAATGAGCAGTTCTTC.

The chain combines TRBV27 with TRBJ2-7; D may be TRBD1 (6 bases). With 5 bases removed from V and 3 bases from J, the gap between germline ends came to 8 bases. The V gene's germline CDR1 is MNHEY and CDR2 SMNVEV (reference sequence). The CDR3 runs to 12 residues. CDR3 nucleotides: TGTGCCAGCAGTATACAGGGCTACGAGCAGTACTTC. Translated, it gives CASSIQGYEQYF.